This TCR beta chain was identified in a study of glioma-infiltrating T cells. Findings and caveats of the study: Gliomas, especially low-grade, showed above-expected tissue-blood divergence; non-neoplastic patients showed below. Tissue and blood shared very few CDR3 sequences.

The CDR3 has 14 residues. Germline values: CDR1 SGHTA, CDR2 FQGNSA. Unmatched junction bases numbered 9, after V lost 2 bases and J lost 12 bases. Using RNA template, CDR3s of TCR alpha and beta were amplified with iRepertoire arm-PCR. For one-step reverse transcription and amplification, roughly 85-450 ng of tissue mRNA or PBMC total RNA was used. One entry per CDR3 protein results from TCRdb running MiXCR on the multiplex PCR reads. This sample carries approximately 110,000 distinct CDR3 sequences, about 25% of them seen once, and the ten largest clones take roughly 37%. This clonotype was recorded many times. Its antigen is as yet unknown.

The J gene is TRBJ2-1, the V gene TRBV7-2; 8 bases fit TRBD2. The specimen was glioma tissue, nonneoplastic brain tissue, or PBMCs (not recorded which). The TCR sequence derives from a human donor with low-grade glioma or glioblastoma, undergoing nonglioma brain surgery, or in good health (not recorded which). CDR3 amino acids: CASSLLTGGIVQFF. The CDR3 DNA reads TGTGCCAGCAGCTTATTGACGGGAGGGATTGTGCAGTTCTTC.